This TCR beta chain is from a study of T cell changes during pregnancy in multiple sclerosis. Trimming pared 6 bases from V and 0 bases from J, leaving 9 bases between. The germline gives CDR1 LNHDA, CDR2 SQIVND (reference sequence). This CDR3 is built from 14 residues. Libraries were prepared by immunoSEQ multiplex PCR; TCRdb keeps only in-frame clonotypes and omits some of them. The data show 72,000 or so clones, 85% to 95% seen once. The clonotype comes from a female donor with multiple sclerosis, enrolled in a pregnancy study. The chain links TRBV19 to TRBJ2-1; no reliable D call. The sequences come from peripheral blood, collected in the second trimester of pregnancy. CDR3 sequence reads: CASRQFPSYNEQFF. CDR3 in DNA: TGTGCCAGTAGACAGTTCCCCTCCTACAATGAGCAGTTCTTC.